This T cell receptor beta chain was retrieved from a study of response to subunit inactivated influenza vaccine (dated by TCRdb to 2017 to 2018). Concerning the study at large: Deep quantitative T cell receptor repertoire profiling was used in the study to track responses to a trivalent subunit inactivated influenza vaccine.

There are a few counts of this clonotype. It has no known antigen specificity. No much larger clonotype is one base removed from it; base qualities were not supplied. Results and caveats for the whole study, not just this receptor: According to the authors, only a limited number of new T cells may be recruited by each seasonal influenza vaccination.

The CDR3 covers 13 residues, taking in both the cysteine and the phenylalanine. Left in the record is the CDR3 DNA by itself, 39 bases read in frame from the first base. For CDR1 and CDR2, the germline V gene lists SNHLY and FYNNEI. V loses 8 bases of germline sequence and J loses 4 bases, and the interval between the two ends is 13 bases. To prepare the library, RT-PCR was applied. Sequencing instrument: Illumina HiSeq 2500. Using fastp trimming at Q25 and MiXCR clonotype assembly, TCRdb reanalyzed the public sequencing data and kept in-frame beta chains. Merged by CDR3 protein, the rows form single entries marked with the most common genes and DNA. The sample profile shows hundreds of thousands of distinct CDR3 sequences; approximately 10% of them were found once. Approximately 10% of the sample comes from the top ten. This sample also appeared in a second study, on T cells expressing NK-cell markers. The second study also describes: TCR beta cDNA libraries were prepared using 5'RACE template switching, which introduced a universal primer site and unique molecular identifiers. Eight or nine donors provided sorted CD3+CD56+NKG2C+, CD3+CD56+NKG2C- and CD3+CD56-NKG2C+ T-cell subsets, whose TCR beta-chain repertoires were profiled. Among the eight sequenced donors, seven were HCMV-seropositive and one was HCMV-seronegative. In several experiments an anti-gammadeltaTCR antibody was added to restrict sorting to alphabetaTCR-expressing T cells. In six donors, the dominant CD3+CD56+NKG2C+ clonotypes were among the top 10 CD8+ clonotypes and accounted for roughly 1.0-8% of CD8+ T cells. Those dominant clonotypes were again the most abundant among CD3+CD56-NKG2C+ cells in a handful of donors, at about 25-65%. Whether the expanded NKG2C-expressing T cell clones were specific for HCMV antigens remained unclear. The study sequenced eight donors, all healthy volunteers chosen at random: three men and five women. A commercial ELISA kit detecting HCMV-specific IgG in serum was used to determine HCMV serostatus. Peripheral blood mononuclear cells were isolated from blood by Ficoll density gradient centrifugation. For six donors, bulk peripheral blood T-cell repertoires were also sequenced from unsorted PBMC. cDNA synthesis was primed from the TCR beta constant segment, followed by two successive PCR amplification steps. Sequencing of the libraries produced 2 x 150 bp reads on Illumina HiSeq 2000/2500, MiSeq or NextSeq. MIGEC handled demultiplexing of the reads and grouping by UMI, while MiTCR was used to assemble and quantify clonotypes. Only TCR cDNA sequences supported by at least two reads were kept to exclude erroneous sequences. The tcR package was used for downstream repertoire analysis, and clonotypes were matched between fractions using CDR3 nucleotide sequence together with V segment. VDJmatch was used to annotate antigen specificity against VDJdb, with one amino acid substitution in CDR3 permitted.

The source is a man in his fifties or sixties who received an inactivated influenza vaccine. Donor details come from another sample of the same person, matched by shared clones. Source: PBMCs from blood, taken on the day of vaccination. Here the chain combines TRBV2 and TRBJ2-3; the D gene is perhaps TRBD1 or TRBD2, as each covers 5 bases. The CDR3 region reads CASVRQGADTQYF. The DNA sequence is as follows: TGTGCCAGCGTGAGGCAGGGAGCAGATACGCAGTATTTT.